A single sample is the source of the 13 T cell receptor beta chains below, sequenced in a study of Ad26.COV2.S vaccination and SARS-CoV-2 variants (dated by TCRdb to the early 2020s). The library relied on the immunoSEQ multiplex PCR assay. As stored in TCRdb, this immuneACCESS dataset retains in-frame rearrangements with V and J assigned. A fraction of the clones does not appear; measured against another copy, unresolved V genes explain less than half of the discrepancy, and the remainder lacks a known reason. This sample lists 500,000 or so clones; approximately 88% were detected once. Roughly 13% of the sample lies in the top ten. The sample's treatment or condition, from its label and the paper: some 20 received Ad26.COV2.S at low or high dose, single or two shots; roughly 5 received placebo; per-sample allocation not given. For vaccine and placebo recipients, the sequenced repertoires came from samples collected on day 63 after the first injection.

The source was peripheral blood, collected in a trial of Ad26.COV2.S vaccine versus placebo. Source of these receptors: a person aged 18-60 years who received the Ad26.COV2.S COVID-19 vaccine or a placebo.

There are many counts of this clone. This sequence joins TRBV20-1 and TRBJ2-1; D uncertain. V was cut by 3 bases and J by 9 bases, with 9 bases left in between. The CDR3 runs 11 residues. Looked up from germline, CDR1 is DFQATT and CDR2 is SNEGSKA (reference sequence). The CDR3 sequence: CSASIVGEQFF. CDR3 DNA: TGCAGTGCTAGTATAGTAGGTGAGCAGTTCTTC.

As DNA, the CDR3 is TGTGCCAGTCGACCGCACTACGGGATTGATACGCAGTATTTT. Protein sequence: CASRPHYGIDTQYF. The chain carries TRBV19 and TRBJ2-3; TRBD2 might be the D (5 bases). From germline, CDR1 is LNHDA and CDR2 SQIVND (reference sequence). The CDR3 is made up of 14 amino acids. With 8 bases removed from V and 6 bases from J, the gap between germline ends came to 18 bases. Full variable domain (remainder filled in from reference TRBV19 and TRBJ2-3): DGGITQSPKYLFRKEGQNVTLSCEQNLNHDAMYWYRQDPGQGLRLIYYSQIVNDFQKGDIAEGYSVSREKKESFPLTVTSAQKNPTAFYLCASRPHYGIDTQYFGPGTRLTVL.

The chain uses TRBV6-2 or TRBV6-3 and TRBJ1-2; D is possibly TRBD1 (6 bases). From germline, CDR1 is MNHEY and CDR2 SVGEGT. V lost 5 bases, J lost 6 bases, and 13 bases lay in between. This CDR3 is 13 amino acids long. The DNA for the CDR3 is TGTGCCAGCAGTCCAGGGGCCGGCCATGGCTACACCTTC. This codes for CASSPGAGHGYTF.

This clone appeared once. This chain joins TRBV9 and TRBJ1-1; D is undetermined. Trimming removed 4 bases from V and 1 base from J, with 14 bases in between. Per the germline V gene, CDR1 is SGDLS and CDR2 is YYNGEE. This CDR3 region has 15 residues. The CDR3: CASSTHQAQNTEAFF. In DNA form, the CDR3 reads TGTGCCAGCAGCACCCACCAGGCCCAGAACACTGAAGCTTTCTTT.

The V and J genes are TRBV2 and TRBJ1-2, with unresolved D. Per germline, CDR1 SNHLY and CDR2 FYNNEI. The CDR3 sequence is 15 residues long. Trimming shortened V by 4 bases and J by 8 bases, and 20 bases separated the two germline ends. CDR3 loop: CASSAVGADLDGYTF. The CDR3 region has the DNA TGTGCCAGCAGTGCTGTGGGAGCCGACCTCGACGGCTACACCTTC.

The rearrangement links TRBV19 to TRBJ1-5; unclear D gene. The CDR3 covers 14 residues. V shed 6 bases and J shed 0 bases, with 9 bases lying between them. Germline V gene data show CDR1 as LNHDA and CDR2 as SQIVND (reference sequence). The CDR3 spells CASRDFNSNQPQHF. The CDR3 DNA sequence: TGTGCCAGTAGGGACTTTAATAGCAATCAGCCCCAGCATTTT.

This sequence joins TRBV11-3 and TRBJ2-7, with 12 positions matching TRBD2. This CDR3 comprises 15 residues. CDR1 and CDR2 (germline): SGHNT, YENEEA. V gave up 5 bases and J gave up 3 bases; unmatched junction bases: 5. In DNA, the CDR3 is TGTGCCAGCAGCCAAGGACTAGCGGGACGCTACGAGCAGTACTTC. Translated: CASSQGLAGRYEQYF.

As to this clone: The identical CDR3 is also encoded by other nucleotide sequences in the sample. The V call is TRBV3-1 (or the pseudogene TRBV3-2), the J call TRBJ1-1; TRBD1 might be the D (5 bases). V was shortened by 3 bases and J by 5 bases, with 10 bases between the two germline ends. CDR1 LGHDT and CDR2 YNNKEL come from the germline V gene (reference sequence). The CDR3 is 13 residues long. The CDR3 region is CASSQGGGTEAFF. CDR3 bases: TGTGCCAGCAGCCAGGGTGGGGGTACTGAAGCTTTCTTT.

This sequence joins TRBV6-2 or TRBV6-3 and TRBJ2-7; D is unresolved. The CDR3 sequence is 12 residues long. Germline assignment: CDR1 MNHEY and CDR2 SVGEGT. Between the trimmed V and J ends, which lost 6 bases and 3 bases, there was a span of 9 bases. CDR3 DNA: TGTGCCAGCAGCCCCCTCTACTACGAGCAGTACTTC. Protein sequence: CASSPLYYEQYF.

The chain uses TRBV11-2 and TRBJ2-1; D is possibly TRBD2 (6 bases). Trimming removed 7 bases at V and 3 bases at J, with 25 bases between. This CDR3 has 18 residues. Germline V lookup: CDR1 SGHAT, CDR2 FQNNGV. DNA for the CDR3: TGTGCCAGCACCGCACCGTCCGGGGGAGGCAGCCTCTACAATGAGCAGTTCTTC. Amino acids: CASTAPSGGGSLYNEQFF.

The chain uses TRBV7-2 and TRBJ2-7, with 8 bases aligning to TRBD1. Germline CDR1 and CDR2: SGHTA and FQGNSA. This CDR3 has 14 residues. V was pared by 4 bases and J by 3 bases, with 5 bases of the junction left unmatched. CDR3 protein: CASSSSGQGYEQYF. In DNA, the CDR3 is TGTGCCAGCAGCTCTTCCGGACAGGGCTACGAGCAGTACTTC.

The chain is built from TRBV7-8 and TRBJ2-2; D is possibly TRBD2 (5 bases). This CDR3 region has 17 residues. Trimming stripped 1 base from V and 3 bases from J, with 15 bases between. CDR1 SGHVS and CDR2 FQNEAQ come from the germline V gene. The CDR3 DNA follows: TGTGCCAGCAGCTTAGAGCGTTTCAGGCGGGACACCGGGGAGCTGTTTTTT. Residues: CASSLERFRRDTGELFF.

The genes are TRBV4-3 and TRBJ2-2, with 9 bases lining up with TRBD1. The CDR3 loop spans 15 amino acids. V shed 3 bases and J 7 bases; nucleotides not matched to a gene: 6. Per the germline V gene, CDR1 is LGHNA and CDR2 is YSLEER. CDR3 amino acids: CASSQSQGAVGELFF. The DNA of the CDR3 is TGCGCCAGCAGCCAGTCACAGGGGGCTGTCGGGGAGCTGTTTTTT.